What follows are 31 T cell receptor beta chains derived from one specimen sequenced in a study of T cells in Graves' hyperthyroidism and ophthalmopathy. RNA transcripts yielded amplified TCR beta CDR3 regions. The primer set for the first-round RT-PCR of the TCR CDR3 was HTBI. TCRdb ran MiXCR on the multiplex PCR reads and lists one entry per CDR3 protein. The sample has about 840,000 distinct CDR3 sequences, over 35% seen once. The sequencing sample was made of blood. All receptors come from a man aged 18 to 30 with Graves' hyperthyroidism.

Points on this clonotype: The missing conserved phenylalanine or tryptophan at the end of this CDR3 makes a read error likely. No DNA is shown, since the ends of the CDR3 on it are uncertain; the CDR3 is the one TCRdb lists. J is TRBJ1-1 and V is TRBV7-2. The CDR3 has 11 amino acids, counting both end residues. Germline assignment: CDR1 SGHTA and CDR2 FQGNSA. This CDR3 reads CASSSRPTANY.

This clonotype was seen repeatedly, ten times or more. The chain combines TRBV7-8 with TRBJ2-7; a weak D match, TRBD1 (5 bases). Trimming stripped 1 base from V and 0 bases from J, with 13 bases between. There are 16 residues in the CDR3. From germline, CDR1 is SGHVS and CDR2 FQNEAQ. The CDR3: CASSLGWVGDSYEQYF. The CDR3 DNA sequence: TGTGCCAGCAGCTTAGGATGGGTAGGGGACTCCTACGAGCAGTACTTC.

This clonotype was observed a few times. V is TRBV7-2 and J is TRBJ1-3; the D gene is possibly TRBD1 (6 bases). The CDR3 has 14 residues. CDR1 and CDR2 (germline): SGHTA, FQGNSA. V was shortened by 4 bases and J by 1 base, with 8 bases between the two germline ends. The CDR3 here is CASSSGQSGNTIYF. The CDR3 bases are TGTGCCAGCAGCTCAGGACAGTCTGGAAACACCATATATTTT. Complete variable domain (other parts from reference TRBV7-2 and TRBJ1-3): GAGVSQSPSNKVTEKGKDVELRCDPISGHTALYWYRQSLGQGLEFLIYFQGNSAPDKSGLPSDRFSAERTGGSVSTLTIQRTQQEDSAVYLCASSSGQSGNTIYFGEGSWLTVV.

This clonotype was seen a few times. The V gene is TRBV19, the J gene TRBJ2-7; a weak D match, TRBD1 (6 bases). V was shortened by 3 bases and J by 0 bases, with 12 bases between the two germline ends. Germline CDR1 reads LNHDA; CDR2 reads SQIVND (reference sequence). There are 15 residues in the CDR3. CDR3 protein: CASSIAQGLSYEQYF. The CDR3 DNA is TGTGCCAGTAGTATTGCACAGGGCCTCTCCTACGAGCAGTACTTC.

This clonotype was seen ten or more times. CDR3 sequence reads: CSANLLGTDYEAFF. The CDR3, as DNA: TGCAGTGCTAACCTTCTCGGGACAGACTATGAAGCTTTCTTT. The gene calls are TRBV20-1 and TRBJ1-1, with TRBD1 matching 7 bases. The germline CDR1 and CDR2 sequences are DFQATT and SNEGSKA (reference sequence). The trim removed 4 bases at V and 7 bases at J, leaving 12 bases unmatched. The CDR3 is 14 residues long.

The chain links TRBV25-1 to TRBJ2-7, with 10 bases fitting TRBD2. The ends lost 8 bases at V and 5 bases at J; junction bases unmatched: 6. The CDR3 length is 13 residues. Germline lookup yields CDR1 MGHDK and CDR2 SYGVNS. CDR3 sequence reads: CASGAGGDHEQYF. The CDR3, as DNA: TGTGCCAGCGGAGCGGGAGGGGACCACGAGCAGTACTTC.

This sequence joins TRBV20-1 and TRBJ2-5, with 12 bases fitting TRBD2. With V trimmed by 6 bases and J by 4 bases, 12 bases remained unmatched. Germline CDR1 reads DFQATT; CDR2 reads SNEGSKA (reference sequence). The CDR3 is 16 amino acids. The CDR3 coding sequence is TGCAGTGCCGAAACCCTACTAGCGGGGGGTGTAGAGACCCAGTACTTC. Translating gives CSAETLLAGGVETQYF.

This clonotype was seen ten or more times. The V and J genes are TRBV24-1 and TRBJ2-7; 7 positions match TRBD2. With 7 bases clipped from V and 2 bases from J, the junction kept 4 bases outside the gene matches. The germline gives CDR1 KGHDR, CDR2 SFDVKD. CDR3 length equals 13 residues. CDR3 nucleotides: TGTGCCACCAGAGGGGAGGGAACCTACGAGCAGTACTTC. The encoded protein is CATRGEGTYEQYF.

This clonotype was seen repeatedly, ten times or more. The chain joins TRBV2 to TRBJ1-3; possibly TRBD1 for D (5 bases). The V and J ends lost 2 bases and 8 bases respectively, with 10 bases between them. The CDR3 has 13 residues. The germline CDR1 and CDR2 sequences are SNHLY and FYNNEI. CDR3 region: CASSESGGDTIYF. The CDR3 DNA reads TGTGCCAGCAGTGAATCCGGGGGAGACACCATATATTTT. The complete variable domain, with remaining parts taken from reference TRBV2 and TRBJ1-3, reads EPEVTQTPSHQVTQMGQEVILRCVPISNHLYFYWYRQILGQKVEFLVSFYNNEISEKSEIFDDQFSVERPDGSNFTLKIRSTKLEDSAMYFCASSESGGDTIYFGEGSWLTVV.

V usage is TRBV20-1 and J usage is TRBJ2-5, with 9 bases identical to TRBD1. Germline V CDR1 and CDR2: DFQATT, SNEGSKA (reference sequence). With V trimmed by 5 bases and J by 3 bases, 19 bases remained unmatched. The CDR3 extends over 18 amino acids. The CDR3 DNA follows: TGCAGTGCTCATAAAGGAATTCACGACAGGGGGTTCGAAGAGACCCAGTACTTC. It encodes CSAHKGIHDRGFEETQYF.

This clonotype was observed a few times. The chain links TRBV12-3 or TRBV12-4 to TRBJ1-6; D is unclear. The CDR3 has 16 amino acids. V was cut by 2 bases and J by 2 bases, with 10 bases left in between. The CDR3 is CASSLREGPYNSPLHF. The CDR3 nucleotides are TGTGCCAGCAGTTTAAGGGAAGGACCCTATAATTCACCCCTCCACTTT.

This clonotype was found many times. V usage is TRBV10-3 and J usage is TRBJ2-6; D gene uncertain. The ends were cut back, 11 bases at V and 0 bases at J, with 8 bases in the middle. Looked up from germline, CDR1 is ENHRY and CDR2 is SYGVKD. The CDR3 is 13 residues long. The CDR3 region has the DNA TGTGCCGCCCTCAGCTCTGGGGCCAACGTCCTGACTTTC. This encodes CAALSSGANVLTF.

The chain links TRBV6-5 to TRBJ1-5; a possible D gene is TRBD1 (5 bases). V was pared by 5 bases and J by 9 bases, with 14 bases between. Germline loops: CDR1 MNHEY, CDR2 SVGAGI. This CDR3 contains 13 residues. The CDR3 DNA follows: TGTGCCAGCAGTCCCCGGGACTTTCGGCCCCAGCATTTT. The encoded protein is CASSPRDFRPQHF.

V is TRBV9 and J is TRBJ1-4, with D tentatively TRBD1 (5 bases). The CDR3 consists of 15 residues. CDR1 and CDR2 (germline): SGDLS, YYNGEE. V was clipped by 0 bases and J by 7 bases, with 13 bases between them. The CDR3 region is CASSVAGGGTEKLFF. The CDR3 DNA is TGTGCCAGCAGCGTAGCGGGGGGAGGGACTGAAAAACTGTTTTTT.

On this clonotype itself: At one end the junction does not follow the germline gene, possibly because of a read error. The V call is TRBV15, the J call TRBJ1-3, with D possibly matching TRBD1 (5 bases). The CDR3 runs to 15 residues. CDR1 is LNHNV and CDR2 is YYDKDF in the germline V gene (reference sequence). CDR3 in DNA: TGTGCCAGCAGCCTCCCGACAGACTCTGGAAACACCATATATTTT. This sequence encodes CASSLPTDSGNTIYF.

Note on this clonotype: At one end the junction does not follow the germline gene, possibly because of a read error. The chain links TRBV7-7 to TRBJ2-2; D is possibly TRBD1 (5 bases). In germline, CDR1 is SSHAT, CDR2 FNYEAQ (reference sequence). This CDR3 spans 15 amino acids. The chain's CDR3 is CASSFGAPGTGELFF. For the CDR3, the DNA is TGTGCTAGCAGCTTTGGGGCGCCTGGCACCGGGGAGCTGTTTTTT.

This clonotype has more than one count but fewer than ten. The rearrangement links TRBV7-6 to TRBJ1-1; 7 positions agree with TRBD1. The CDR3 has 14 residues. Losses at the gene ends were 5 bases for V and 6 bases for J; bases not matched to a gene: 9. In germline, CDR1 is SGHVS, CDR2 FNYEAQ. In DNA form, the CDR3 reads TGTGCCAGCAGCGCCGGGGGAGGGGGCTCTGAAGCTTTCTTT. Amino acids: CASSAGGGGSEAFF.

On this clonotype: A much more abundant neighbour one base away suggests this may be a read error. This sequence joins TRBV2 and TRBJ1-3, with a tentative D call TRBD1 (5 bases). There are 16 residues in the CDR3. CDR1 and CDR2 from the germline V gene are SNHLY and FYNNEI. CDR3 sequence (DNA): TGTGCCAGCATGAGCCTGGGGACGTCTTTTGGAAACACCATGTATTTT. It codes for CASMSLGTSFGNTMYF.

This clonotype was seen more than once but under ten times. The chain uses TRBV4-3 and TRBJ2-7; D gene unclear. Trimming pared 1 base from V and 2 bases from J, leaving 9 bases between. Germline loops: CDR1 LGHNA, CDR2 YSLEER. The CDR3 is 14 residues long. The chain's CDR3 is CASSQGNSPYEQYF. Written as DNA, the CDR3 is TGCGCCAGCAGCCAAGGGAACAGCCCCTACGAGCAGTACTTC.

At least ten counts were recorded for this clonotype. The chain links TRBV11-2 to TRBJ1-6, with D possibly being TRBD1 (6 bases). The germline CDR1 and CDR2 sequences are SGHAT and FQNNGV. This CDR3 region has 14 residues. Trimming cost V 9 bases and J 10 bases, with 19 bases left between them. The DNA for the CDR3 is TGTGCCAGTCGGGAGGGGGTTGCGGGATCACCCCTCCACTTT. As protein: CASREGVAGSPLHF.

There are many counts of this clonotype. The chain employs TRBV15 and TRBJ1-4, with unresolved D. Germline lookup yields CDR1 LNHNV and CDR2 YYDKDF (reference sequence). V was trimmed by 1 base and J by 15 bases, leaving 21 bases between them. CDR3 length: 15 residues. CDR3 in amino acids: CATSRVVDLGEKLFF. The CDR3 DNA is TGTGCCACCAGCAGAGTGGTAGACTTGGGTGAAAAGTTGTTTTTT. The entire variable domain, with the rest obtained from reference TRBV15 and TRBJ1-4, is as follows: DAMVIQNPRYQVTQFGKPVTLSCSQTLNHNVMYWYQQKSSQAPKLLFHYYDKDFNNEADTPDNFQSRRPNTSFCFLDIRSPGLGDTAMYLCATSRVVDLGEKLFFGSGTQLSVL.

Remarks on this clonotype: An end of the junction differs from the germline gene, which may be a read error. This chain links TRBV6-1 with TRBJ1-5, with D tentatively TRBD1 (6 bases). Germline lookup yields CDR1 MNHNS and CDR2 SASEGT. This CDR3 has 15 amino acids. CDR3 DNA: TGTGCCAGAAGTGAGCAGGGGAATAGCAATCAGCCCCAGCATTTT. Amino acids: CARSEQGNSNQPQHF.

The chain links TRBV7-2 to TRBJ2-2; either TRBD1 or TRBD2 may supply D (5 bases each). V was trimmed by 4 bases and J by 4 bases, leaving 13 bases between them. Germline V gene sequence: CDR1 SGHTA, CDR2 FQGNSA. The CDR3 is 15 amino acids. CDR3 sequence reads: CASSSSWDATGELFF. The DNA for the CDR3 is TGTGCCAGCAGCTCGAGCTGGGACGCCACCGGGGAGCTGTTTTTT. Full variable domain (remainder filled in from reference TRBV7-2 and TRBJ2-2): GAGVSQSPSNKVTEKGKDVELRCDPISGHTALYWYRQSLGQGLEFLIYFQGNSAPDKSGLPSDRFSAERTGGSVSTLTIQRTQQEDSAVYLCASSSSWDATGELFFGEGSRLTVL.

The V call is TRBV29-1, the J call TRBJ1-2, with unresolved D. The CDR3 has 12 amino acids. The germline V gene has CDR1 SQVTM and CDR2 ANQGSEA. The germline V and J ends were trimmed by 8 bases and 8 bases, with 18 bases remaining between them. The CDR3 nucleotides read TGCAGCTTAAGGTCGGGGTTTTACGGCTACACCTTC. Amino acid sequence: CSLRSGFYGYTF.

The CDR3: CASSSSPGTESSYEQYF. DNA of the CDR3: TGTGCCAGCAGCTCATCCCCCGGGACAGAGAGCTCCTACGAGCAGTACTTC. The chain has TRBV7-1 and TRBJ2-7; 7 nucleotides align to TRBD1. TRBV7-1 has ORF status, its function being uncertain. This CDR3 spans 17 amino acids. J gave up 0 bases and V 2 bases, and 10 bases lay outside the gene matches.

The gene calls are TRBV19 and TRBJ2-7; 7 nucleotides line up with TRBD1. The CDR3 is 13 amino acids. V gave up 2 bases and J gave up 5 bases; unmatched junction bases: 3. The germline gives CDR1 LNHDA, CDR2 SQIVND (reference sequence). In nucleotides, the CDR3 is TGTGCCAGTAGTATAAGGGGGCCGAACGAGCAGTACTTC. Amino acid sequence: CASSIRGPNEQYF.

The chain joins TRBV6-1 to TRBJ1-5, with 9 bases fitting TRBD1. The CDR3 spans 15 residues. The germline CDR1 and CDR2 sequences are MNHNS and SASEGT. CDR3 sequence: CTTKGGQGTRKPQHF. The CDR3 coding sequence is TGTACCACCAAGGGGGGACAGGGAACAAGGAAGCCCCAGCATTTT.

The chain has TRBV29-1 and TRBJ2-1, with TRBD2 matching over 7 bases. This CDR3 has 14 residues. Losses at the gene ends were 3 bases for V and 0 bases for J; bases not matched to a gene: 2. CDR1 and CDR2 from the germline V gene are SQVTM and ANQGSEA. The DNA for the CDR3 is TGCAGCGTTGATGCGGGAGTCTCCTACAATGAGCAGTTCTTC. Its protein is CSVDAGVSYNEQFF.

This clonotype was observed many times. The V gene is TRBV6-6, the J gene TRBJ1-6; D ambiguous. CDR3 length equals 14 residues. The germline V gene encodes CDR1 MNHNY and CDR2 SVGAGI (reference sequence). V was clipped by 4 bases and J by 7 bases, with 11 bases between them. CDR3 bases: TGTGCCAGCAGTTTCGGACGTGGGAATTCACCCCTCCACTTT. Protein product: CASSFGRGNSPLHF.

CDR3 coding DNA: TGTGCCAGTAACCCTGACAGGAGCTACGAGCAGTACTTC. Protein product: CASNPDRSYEQYF. V usage is TRBV19 and J usage is TRBJ2-7, with a possible D match to TRBD1 (6 bases). The length of the CDR3 is 13 residues. The germline gives CDR1 LNHDA, CDR2 SQIVND (reference sequence). V lost 7 bases to trimming and J lost 3 bases, with 13 bases between them. Full variable domain (outside the CDR3, taken from reference TRBV19 and TRBJ2-7): DGGITQSPKYLFRKEGQNVTLSCEQNLNHDAMYWYRQDPGQGLRLIYYSQIVNDFQKGDIAEGYSVSREKKESFPLTVTSAQKNPTAFYLCASNPDRSYEQYFGPGTRLTVT.

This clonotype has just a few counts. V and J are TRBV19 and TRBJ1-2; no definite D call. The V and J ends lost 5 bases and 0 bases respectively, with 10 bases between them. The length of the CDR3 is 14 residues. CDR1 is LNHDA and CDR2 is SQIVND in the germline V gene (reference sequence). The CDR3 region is CASSAGLSNYGYTF. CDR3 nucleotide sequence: TGTGCCAGTAGTGCGGGCCTTTCTAACTATGGCTACACCTTC.